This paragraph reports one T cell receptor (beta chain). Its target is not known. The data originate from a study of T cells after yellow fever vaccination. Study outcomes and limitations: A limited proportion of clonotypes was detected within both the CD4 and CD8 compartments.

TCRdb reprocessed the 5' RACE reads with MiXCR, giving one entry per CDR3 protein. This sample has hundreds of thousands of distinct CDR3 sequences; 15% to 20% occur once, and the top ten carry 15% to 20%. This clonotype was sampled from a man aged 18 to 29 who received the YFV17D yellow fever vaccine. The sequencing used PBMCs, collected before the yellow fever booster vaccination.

For the CDR3, the DNA is TGTGCCAGCTCACCCTCAGGGGGACAGAATTCACCCCTCCACTTT. This translates into CASSPSGGQNSPLHF. This chain links TRBV18 with TRBJ1-6; TRBD1 matches 7 bases. V gave up 3 bases and J gave up 7 bases; unmatched junction bases: 6. The CDR3 is 15 amino acids. Germline V lookup: CDR1 KGHSH, CDR2 LQKENI.